This record covers a single T cell receptor beta chain. Per the germline V gene, CDR1 is LGHNA and CDR2 is YSLEER. The V segment lost 3 bases and the J segment 4 bases; nucleotides outside the gene matches: 9. There are 16 residues in the CDR3. The data were produced by immunoSEQ multiplex PCR, yet TCRdb's version contains in-frame clones alone and is incomplete. In the table there are over 1.5 million clones, approximately 98% of which are singletons. These data belong to a study of shared clonotypes between healthy human individuals. The rearrangement links TRBV4-3 to TRBJ1-2; 9 nucleotides line up with TRBD1. The material sequenced was naive CD4+ T cells sorted from blood. Subset given: CD45RA+ positively selected. The clonotype originates from a man aged 30 to 39 in good health. The CDR3 DNA reads as TGCGCCAGCAGCCAGGGGCACAGGGGGCCTGGCTATGGCTACACCTTC. It codes for CASSQGHRGPGYGYTF.